This T cell receptor (beta chain) was identified during a study of T cell responses to AZD1222 COVID-19 vaccine. Clones were sequenced by immunoSEQ multiplex PCR, and TCRdb holds only the in-frame ones, with some missing. The repertoire has roughly 100,000 clones, almost 85% of them found once; the top ten carry approximately 15%. The sequence derives from an adult in good health. The material was peripheral blood, obtained on day 0 of AZD1222 vaccination.

CDR3 sequence: CASSDFRQGQNSGNTIYF. Written as DNA, the CDR3 is TGTGCCAGCAGTGATTTTAGACAGGGGCAAAACTCTGGAAACACCATATATTTT. The chain couples TRBV25-1 to TRBJ1-3, with 8 bases lining up with TRBD1. The J segment lost 0 bases and the V segment lost 3 bases, leaving 10 bases of the junction unmatched. CDR1 is MGHDK, CDR2 SYGVNS, per germline. The CDR3 covers 18 residues.